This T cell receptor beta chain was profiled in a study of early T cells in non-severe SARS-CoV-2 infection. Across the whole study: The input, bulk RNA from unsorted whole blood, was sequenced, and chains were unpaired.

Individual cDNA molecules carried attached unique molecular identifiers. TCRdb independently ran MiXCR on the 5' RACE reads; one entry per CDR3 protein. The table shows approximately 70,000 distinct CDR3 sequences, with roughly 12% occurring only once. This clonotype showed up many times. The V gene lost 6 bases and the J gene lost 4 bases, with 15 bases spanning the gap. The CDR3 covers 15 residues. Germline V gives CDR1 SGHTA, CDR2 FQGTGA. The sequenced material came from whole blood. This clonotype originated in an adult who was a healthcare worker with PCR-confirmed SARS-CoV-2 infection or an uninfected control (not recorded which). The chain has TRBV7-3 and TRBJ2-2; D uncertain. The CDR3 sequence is CASSPPLGGTGELFF. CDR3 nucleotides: TGTGCCAGCAGTCCCCCCCTCGGCGGCACCGGGGAGCTGTTTTTT.